The 22 T cell receptor beta chains presented below share a single source sample, sequenced in a study of blood T cell repertoires in COVID-19. Data came from immunoSEQ multiplex PCR; TCRdb stores just in-frame clones and leaves some out. The data show 300,000 or so clones, approximately 83% seen once. Input material: PBMCs or T cells enriched from blood (not recorded which). Source of these receptors: a woman aged 40 to 50 with acute COVID-19.

The rearrangement uses TRBV9 and TRBJ1-3; D is ambiguous. V dropped 4 bases and J dropped 4 bases, with 15 bases sitting between them. The CDR3 totals 15 residues. Germline V gene sequence: CDR1 SGDLS, CDR2 YYNGEE. In nucleotides, the CDR3 is TGTGCCAGCAGCCCCGAAACGGGGTACGGAAACACCATATATTTT. As protein: CASSPETGYGNTIYF.

This chain connects TRBV5-1 to TRBJ2-3; D is unclear. The CDR3 spans 15 residues. Trimming took 0 bases from V and 2 from J, leaving 10 bases between them. Germline V CDR1 and CDR2: SGHRS, YFSETQ. CDR3 in DNA: TGCGCCAGCAGCTTGGTGGCCACAAACACAGATACGCAGTATTTT. This sequence encodes CASSLVATNTDTQYF.

V usage is TRBV10-3 and J usage is TRBJ2-2; 7 nucleotides line up with TRBD1. Trimming took 6 bases from V and 1 from J; bases not matched to a gene: 5. The CDR3 is made up of 15 amino acids. Germline CDR1 is ENHRY and CDR2 is SYGVKD. CDR3 residues: CAIRAGTENTGELFF. The CDR3, as DNA: TGTGCCATCAGGGCCGGGACAGAGAACACCGGGGAGCTGTTTTTT.

This clone has just a few counts. V gene TRBV27 combines with J gene TRBJ1-3; 8 bases match TRBD1. Germline V gives CDR1 MNHEY, CDR2 SMNVEV (reference sequence). Trimming removed 5 bases from V and 0 bases from J; junction bases left unmatched: 9. The CDR3 loop spans 17 amino acids. The CDR3 bases are TGTGCCAGCAGTCCTAGACAGGGGTCTCTCTCTGGAAACACCATATATTTT. Its protein product is CASSPRQGSLSGNTIYF.

This clone is a singleton in its sample. The genes are TRBV18 and TRBJ1-4; 7 bases match TRBD1. Germline V CDR1 and CDR2: KGHSH, LQKENI. V was clipped by 5 bases and J by 5 bases; unmatched bases: 8. The CDR3 spans 15 residues. CDR3 in DNA: TGTGCCAGCTCATTGACAGGGCTCTTAAATGAAAAACTGTTTTTT. Translating it yields CASSLTGLLNEKLFF.

The V and J genes are TRBV5-1 and TRBJ2-2, with 9 bases that match TRBD1. The CDR3 is made up of 15 amino acids. The V and J ends lost 4 bases and 2 bases, in that order; junction bases with no gene match: 3. CDR1 SGHRS and CDR2 YFSETQ come from the germline V gene. CDR3 in amino acids: CASSTTGGNTGELFF. In DNA, the CDR3 is TGCGCCAGCAGCACGACAGGGGGAAACACCGGGGAGCTGTTTTTT.

The rearrangement joins TRBV4-1 to TRBJ2-4, with D possibly matching TRBD2 (5 bases). V lost 0 bases and J lost 4, with 10 bases in between. The CDR3 loop spans 15 amino acids. CDR1 MGHRA and CDR2 YSYEKL come from the germline V gene. The CDR3 loop reads CASSQDPGNKNIQYF. Written as DNA, the CDR3 is TGCGCCAGCAGCCAAGATCCCGGGAATAAAAACATTCAGTACTTC.

The chain is built from TRBV6-2 or TRBV6-3 and TRBJ1-5, with D tentatively TRBD1 (5 bases). The length of the CDR3 is 15 residues. The germline CDR1 and CDR2 sequences are MNHEY and SVGEGT. Trimming stripped 4 bases from V and 1 base from J, with 11 bases between. The CDR3 loop is CASSSWGGSNQPQHF. The CDR3, as DNA: TGTGCCAGCAGTTCCTGGGGGGGGAGCAATCAGCCCCAGCATTTT.

The chain recombines TRBV27 with TRBJ2-5; 10 nucleotides align to TRBD2. The ends lost 2 bases at V and 4 bases at J; junction bases unmatched: 7. The CDR3 spans 16 residues. Germline values: CDR1 MNHEY, CDR2 SMNVEV (reference sequence). CDR3 in amino acids: CASSLGVTSGVETQYF. CDR3 coding DNA: TGTGCCAGCAGTTTAGGGGTCACTAGCGGGGTAGAGACCCAGTACTTC.

This clone was recorded a few times. The gene calls are TRBV18 and TRBJ2-1, with 7 positions matching TRBD2. This CDR3 spans 17 amino acids. Germline CDR1 KGHSH, CDR2 LQKENI. Losses at the gene ends were 3 bases for V and 7 bases for J; bases not matched to a gene: 15. CDR3 DNA sequence: TGTGCCAGCTCACCTCGGACAAGCGGGACCAATAGGAATGAGCAGTTCTTC. This gives the protein CASSPRTSGTNRNEQFF.

The J gene is TRBJ1-2, the V gene TRBV7-9, with 10 bases lining up with TRBD1. The CDR3 has 14 residues. Trimming took 5 bases from V and 2 from J; bases not matched to a gene: 2. Germline V lookup: CDR1 SEHNR, CDR2 FQNEAQ (reference sequence). CDR3 in DNA: TGTGCCAGCAGCAGGGACAGGGGAAACTATGGCTACACCTTC. It translates to CASSRDRGNYGYTF.

This chain links TRBV7-2 with TRBJ2-6, with 10 nucleotides matching TRBD1. V shed 5 bases and J 5 bases; nucleotides not matched to a gene: 15. Per the germline V gene, CDR1 is SGHTA and CDR2 is FQGNSA. This CDR3 spans 19 amino acids. Here the CDR3 DNA reads TGTGCCAGCAGCCCCCGTCCCGGGACAGGGGTCTCAAGGGCCAACGTCCTGACTTTC. This translates into CASSPRPGTGVSRANVLTF.

Comments on this clone: The sample carries other DNA sequences with the same CDR3. V is TRBV3-1 (or the pseudogene TRBV3-2) and J is TRBJ2-3; 8 bases map to TRBD2. Germline V gene lookup returns CDR1 LGHDT and CDR2 YNNKEL (reference sequence). Losses at the gene ends were 1 base for V and 2 bases for J; bases not matched to a gene: 5. This CDR3 comprises 16 residues. CDR3 DNA sequence: TGTGCCAGCAGCCAAGTTGGCGGGGGGCCCACAGATACGCAGTATTTT. Amino acids: CASSQVGGGPTDTQYF.

The chain employs TRBV5-1 and TRBJ1-6; 9 positions match TRBD1. The CDR3 is 14 residues long. J gave up 10 bases and V 4 bases, and 6 bases lay outside the gene matches. Looked up from germline, CDR1 is SGHRS and CDR2 is YFSETQ. CDR3 protein: CASSEGTGRSPLHF. CDR3 in DNA: TGCGCCAGCAGCGAAGGGACAGGGAGATCACCCCTCCACTTT. The variable domain in full, completed from reference TRBV5-1 and TRBJ1-6, reads KAGVTQTPRYLIKTRGQQVTLSCSPISGHRSVSWYQQTPGQGLQFLFEYFSETQRNKGNFPGRFSGRQFSNSRSEMNVSTLELGDSALYLCASSEGTGRSPLHFGNGTRLTVT.

This clone was counted once. This sequence joins TRBV7-9 and TRBJ2-1; TRBD1 agrees at 10 bases. The CDR3 is made up of 16 amino acids. The ends lost 5 bases at V and 6 bases at J; junction bases unmatched: 10. Germline V lookup: CDR1 SEHNR, CDR2 FQNEAQ (reference sequence). DNA of the CDR3: TGTGCCAGCAGCCCTAGCGGACAGGGGGGATCCAATGAGCAGTTCTTC. This gives the protein CASSPSGQGGSNEQFF.

This clone was observed a few times. The chain couples TRBV4-1 to TRBJ1-4; weak D call: TRBD1 (6 bases). Trimming left V 2 bases short and J 6 bases short, with 13 bases between. The CDR3 runs to 15 residues. Germline V gene data show CDR1 as MGHRA and CDR2 as YSYEKL. This CDR3 is CASSQMGARDEKLFF. In nucleotides, the CDR3 is TGCGCCAGCAGCCAAATGGGGGCCCGAGATGAAAAACTGTTTTTT.

J is TRBJ2-1 and V is TRBV29-1; D is undetermined. The length of the CDR3 is 13 residues. Trimming left V 7 bases short and J 0 bases short, with 10 bases between. In germline, CDR1 is SQVTM, CDR2 ANQGSEA. The CDR3 sequence: CSAPASSYNEQFF. In DNA form, the CDR3 reads TGCAGCGCCCCAGCGAGCTCCTACAATGAGCAGTTCTTC.

The chain combines TRBV6-2 or TRBV6-3 with TRBJ1-5, with D unresolved. This CDR3 is built from 15 residues. The V and J ends lost 3 bases and 2 bases respectively, with 11 bases between them. CDR1 MNHEY and CDR2 SVGEGT come from the germline V gene. The CDR3 loop reads CASSYGFLGNQPQHF. For the CDR3, the DNA is TGTGCCAGCAGTTATGGCTTCTTGGGCAATCAGCCCCAGCATTTT.

This sequence joins TRBV5-4 and TRBJ1-2, with a weak D call TRBD1 (6 bases). Germline V CDR1 and CDR2: SGHNT, YYREEE (reference sequence). V gave up 0 bases and J gave up 5 bases, with 8 bases separating them. The CDR3 runs 13 residues. For the CDR3, the DNA is TGTGCCAGCAGCTTGGCCGGGACATATGGCTACACCTTC. It is translated as CASSLAGTYGYTF.

J is TRBJ1-4 and V is TRBV7-2; D is uncertain. Trimming removed 5 bases at V and 7 bases at J, with 17 bases between. Germline V CDR1 and CDR2: SGHTA, FQGNSA. This CDR3 has 15 residues. CDR3 nucleotide sequence: TGTGCCAGCAGCCAATATGCACTCACCACTGAAAAACTGTTTTTT. It translates to CASSQYALTTEKLFF.

This rearrangement joins TRBV6-5 to TRBJ2-7, with 10 bases fitting TRBD2. This CDR3 is built from 16 residues. V lost 4 bases and J lost 1; bases outside the gene matches: 7. Germline V gene sequence: CDR1 MNHEY, CDR2 SVGAGI. CDR3 bases: TGTGCCAGCAGTTTTACTAGCGGGAAGGGATCCTACGAGCAGTACTTC. It encodes CASSFTSGKGSYEQYF.

The V gene is TRBV10-1, the J gene TRBJ2-7, with D possibly being TRBD2 (5 bases). This CDR3 spans 16 amino acids. The ends were cut back, 0 bases at V and 0 bases at J, with 12 bases in the middle. Per germline, CDR1 WNHNN and CDR2 SYGVQD (reference sequence). The CDR3 DNA reads TGCGCCAGCAGTGAGTCGCTCGGCGGGTCCTCCTACGAGCAGTACTTC. It is translated as CASSESLGGSSYEQYF.